This T cell receptor (beta chain) was documented in a study of cytomegalovirus exposure and HLA in healthy donors. General study points: Later analysis showed most CMV-associated TCR beta chains appearing HLA-restricted. CMV serostatus alone was available as immune exposure information.

The donors comprised healthy bone marrow donors. The study ran its PCR with 60 Vbeta and 13 Jbeta primers. Profiling relied on immunoSEQ multiplex PCR, and the TCRdb table lists in-frame clones only, not all of them. This table has around 100,000 clones, approximately 70% appearing once. As regards this clone: What it recognizes is unknown.

CDR1 and CDR2 from the germline V gene are SGHTA and FQGNSA. Trimming left V 5 bases short and J 2 bases short, with 9 bases between. The CDR3 loop spans 13 amino acids. Material: PBMCs. The clonotype was recovered from a woman between 18 and 29 years old in good health and CMV-seropositive. This rearrangement joins TRBV7-2 to TRBJ2-5; D is uncertain. In DNA, the CDR3 is TGTGCCAGCAGCCAGTCGAGGCAAGAGACCCAGTACTTC. This encodes CASSQSRQETQYF.